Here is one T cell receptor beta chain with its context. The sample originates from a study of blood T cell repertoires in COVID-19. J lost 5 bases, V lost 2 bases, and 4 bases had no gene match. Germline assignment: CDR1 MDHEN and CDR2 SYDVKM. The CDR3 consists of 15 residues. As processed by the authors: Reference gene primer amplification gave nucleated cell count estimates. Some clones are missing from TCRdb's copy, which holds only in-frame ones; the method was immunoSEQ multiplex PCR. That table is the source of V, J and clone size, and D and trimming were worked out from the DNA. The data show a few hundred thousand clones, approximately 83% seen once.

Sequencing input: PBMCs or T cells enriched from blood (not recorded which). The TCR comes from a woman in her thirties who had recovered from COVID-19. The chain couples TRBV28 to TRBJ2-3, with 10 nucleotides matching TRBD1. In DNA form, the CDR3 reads TGTGCCAGCAGTTTAACGGGACAGGGGATAGATACGCAGTATTTT. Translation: CASSLTGQGIDTQYF.